These 18 T cell receptor beta chains came from one sample sequenced in a study of T-cell memory formation after mild COVID-19. Via MiXCR, TCRdb re-called the 5' RACE reads, giving one row per CDR3 protein. The data hold 350,000 or so distinct CDR3 sequences, with approximately 21% observed a single time. The source material was PBMCs or a T cell subset sorted from them (not recorded which). The receptors originated from an adult woman who had mild COVID-19 (a few samples of this study predate the infection). Cell type and time point are not known.

This sequence joins TRBV18 and TRBJ2-1; D gene unclear. In germline, CDR1 is KGHSH, CDR2 LQKENI. The CDR3 has 10 residues. V lost 5 bases and J lost 13, with 9 bases in between. CDR3 protein: CASSDSLQFF. The CDR3 region has the DNA TGTGCCAGCTCAGATTCACTACAGTTCTTC.

This clonotype was detected ten times or more. The chain couples TRBV12-3 or TRBV12-4 to TRBJ2-6, with a possible D match to TRBD1 (7 bases). The V gene lost 1 base and the J gene lost 3 bases, with 10 bases spanning the gap. This CDR3 contains 16 residues. Written as DNA, the CDR3 is TGTGCCAGCAGTTTAGTGCAGGGGGGTGGGGCCAACGTCCTGACTTTC. Protein product: CASSLVQGGGANVLTF.

The CDR3 DNA sequence: TGTGCCAGCAGCTCCAGGGGGGAAAAAGGGGACTATGGCTACACCTTC. Its translation is CASSSRGEKGDYGYTF. V is TRBV7-9 and J is TRBJ1-2; TRBD1 aligns across 7 bases. CDR1 and CDR2 from the germline V gene are SEHNR and FQNEAQ (reference sequence). The CDR3 consists of 16 residues. With V trimmed by 4 bases and J by 3 bases, 11 bases remained unmatched.

This clonotype was recorded at least ten times. The gene calls are TRBV29-1 and TRBJ2-3; 7 positions agree with TRBD2. V shed 6 bases and J 1 base; nucleotides not matched to a gene: 16. CDR3 size: 17 residues. Germline V gene sequence: CDR1 SQVTM, CDR2 ANQGSEA. CDR3 sequence reads: CSVASGGAGRGTDTQYF. CDR3 nucleotides: TGCAGCGTCGCGAGTGGGGGAGCGGGACGGGGCACAGATACGCAGTATTTT.

This clonotype has just a few counts. This chain uses TRBV7-6 with TRBJ2-1; TRBD2 matches at 8 bases. Trimming cost V 4 bases and J 3 bases; bases outside gene matches: 2. The CDR3 extends over 14 amino acids. The germline V gene encodes CDR1 SGHVS and CDR2 FNYEAQ. Here the CDR3 reads CASSSGLDYNEQFF. DNA for the CDR3: TGTGCCAGCAGCTCGGGACTAGACTACAATGAGCAGTTCTTC. The full variable domain, rest sourced from reference TRBV7-6 and TRBJ2-1, is GAGVSQSPRYKVTKRGQDVALRCDPISGHVSLYWYRQALGQGPEFLTYFNYEAQQDKSGLPNDRFSAERPEGSISTLTIQRTEQRDSAMYRCASSSGLDYNEQFFGPGTRLTVL.

The chain links TRBV10-3 to TRBJ1-6; no clear D. V lost 0 bases, J lost 6 bases, and 12 bases lay in between. CDR1 and CDR2 (germline): ENHRY, SYGVKD. This CDR3 is built from 16 residues. CDR3 DNA: TGTGCCATCAGTGAGTCGCTGGTAGCAGCTAATTCACCCCTCCACTTT. It translates to CAISESLVAANSPLHF.

The CDR3 spells CASRNPQSGANVLTF. The CDR3 region has the DNA TGCGCCAGCAGGAACCCTCAGTCTGGGGCCAACGTCCTGACTTTC. The chain carries TRBV4-1 and TRBJ2-6; D is ambiguous. The CDR3 length is 15 residues. Trimming pared 6 bases from V and 1 base from J, leaving 10 bases between. Germline V gene sequence: CDR1 MGHRA, CDR2 YSYEKL.

This clonotype turned up a few times. V is TRBV6-2 or TRBV6-3 and J is TRBJ2-3; 8 nucleotides align to TRBD2. The germline CDR1 and CDR2 sequences are MNHEY and SVGEGT. This CDR3 is built from 18 residues. V gave up 0 bases and J gave up 0 bases; unmatched junction bases: 8. The CDR3 here is CASSYSGLASGSTDTQYF. CDR3 DNA sequence: TGTGCCAGCAGTTACTCGGGTTTGGCTAGCGGGAGCACAGATACGCAGTATTTT.

The chain recombines TRBV5-1 with TRBJ1-1; no reliable D call. Germline V gene sequence: CDR1 SGHRS, CDR2 YFSETQ. There are 14 residues in the CDR3. The V gene lost 4 bases and the J gene lost 0 bases, with 10 bases spanning the gap. The CDR3 region is CASSPSSMNTEAFF. In nucleotides, the CDR3 is TGCGCCAGCAGCCCAAGTTCCATGAACACTGAAGCTTTCTTT.

The sample holds a few counts of this clonotype. The rearrangement uses TRBV6-1 and TRBJ2-7; 8 bases fit TRBD1. There are 17 residues in the CDR3. The V gene end was trimmed by 6 bases and the J gene end by 5 bases; junction bases not matched to a gene: 18. CDR1 is MNHNS, CDR2 SASEGT, per germline. CDR3 sequence: CASRIGQGASNPHEQYF. CDR3 sequence (DNA): TGTGCCAGCAGAATCGGACAGGGCGCGTCGAACCCCCACGAGCAGTACTTC.

The CDR3 loop is CASSLDSTGSMDEQFF. In DNA form, the CDR3 reads TGTGCCAGCAGCTTAGACAGTACAGGGTCAATGGATGAGCAGTTCTTC. The genes are TRBV7-2 and TRBJ2-1; TRBD1 might be the D (6 bases). Germline V gene sequence: CDR1 SGHTA, CDR2 FQGNSA. The germline V and J ends were trimmed by 1 base and 8 bases, with 18 bases remaining between them. This CDR3 spans 16 amino acids. The full variable domain, its missing parts supplied by reference TRBV7-2 and TRBJ2-1, is GAGVSQSPSNKVTEKGKDVELRCDPISGHTALYWYRQSLGQGLEFLIYFQGNSAPDKSGLPSDRFSAERTGGSVSTLTIQRTQQEDSAVYLCASSLDSTGSMDEQFFGPGTRLTVL.

This clonotype has only a few counts. This chain connects TRBV4-1 to TRBJ1-6; D remains unclear. This CDR3 spans 13 amino acids. Germline CDR1 reads MGHRA; CDR2 reads YSYEKL. V lost 2 bases to trimming and J lost 8 bases, with 7 bases between them. The CDR3 coding sequence is TGCGCCAGCAGCCAACAGCCCGATTCACCCCTCCACTTT. As protein: CASSQQPDSPLHF.

This clonotype has a count of ten or more. The rearrangement uses TRBV12-3 or TRBV12-4 and TRBJ1-2; D possibly corresponds to TRBD1 (6 bases). V was cut by 6 bases and J by 8 bases, with 13 bases left in between. CDR3 length equals 12 residues. CDR3 protein: CASRTTGGGYTF. In DNA form, the CDR3 reads TGTGCCAGCAGGACGACAGGTGGGGGCTACACCTTC.

Only a few counts were recorded for this clonotype. The chain uses TRBV30 and TRBJ2-3; D may correspond to TRBD1 or TRBD2 (5 bases each). The CDR3 consists of 14 residues. The germline V and J ends were trimmed by 6 bases and 6 bases, with 19 bases remaining between them. Germline values: CDR1 GTSNPN, CDR2 SVGIG (reference sequence). For the CDR3, the DNA is TGTGCCTGTGCATCCGGGACCCGCTTGGATACGCAGTATTTT. It specifies CACASGTRLDTQYF.

The chain links TRBV4-2 to TRBJ1-1; D perhaps matches TRBD1 (5 bases). CDR1 and CDR2 (germline): LGHNA, YNFKEQ. The CDR3 sequence is 15 residues long. Trimming took off 4 bases at V and 8 bases at J, with 20 bases between the two ends. The CDR3 protein is CASSPHSRGPTEAFF. In DNA form, the CDR3 reads TGTGCCAGCAGCCCACACTCTAGGGGCCCCACCGAAGCTTTCTTT.

V is TRBV9 and J is TRBJ2-7; 7 nucleotides align to TRBD2. CDR3 length: 14 residues. CDR1 and CDR2 (germline): SGDLS, YYNGEE. The V and J ends lost 1 base and 2 bases, in that order; junction bases with no gene match: 3. The CDR3 region has the DNA TGTGCCAGCAGCGTATCTAGCGGCACCTACGAGCAGTACTTC. Its protein is CASSVSSGTYEQYF.

The genes are TRBV6-4 and TRBJ2-2; D gene uncertain. The CDR3 sequence is 16 residues long. From germline, CDR1 is MRHNA and CDR2 SNTAGT. With 6 bases removed from V and 1 base from J, the gap between germline ends came to 15 bases. CDR3 loop: CASSEDRGKNTGELFF. The CDR3, as DNA: TGTGCCAGCAGCGAGGACCGCGGCAAGAACACCGGGGAGCTGTTTTTT.

J is TRBJ2-6 and V is TRBV7-9; TRBD1 matches at 7 bases. Trimming cost V 0 bases and J 0 bases; bases outside gene matches: 2. Germline V gives CDR1 SEHNR, CDR2 FQNEAQ (reference sequence). The CDR3 is made up of 17 amino acids. The CDR3 nucleotides read TGTGCCAGCAGCTTAGCGGACAGGTTCTCTGGGGCCAACGTCCTGACTTTC. As protein: CASSLADRFSGANVLTF.